There are a few counts of the clone carrying this TCR beta chain. Its specificity is not known. Trimming took 5 bases from V and 3 from J, leaving 12 bases between them. From germline, CDR1 is SQVTM and CDR2 ANQGSEA. The CDR3 has 13 residues. The sample originates from a study of beta chain features in type 1 diabetes. Since all of the isolated RNA was reverse transcribed, expressed TCRB transcripts were what got sequenced. Sequencing was performed with immunoSEQ multiplex PCR; in TCRdb, only in-frame clones are kept and a portion is missing. Of roughly 330,000 clones listed, about 13% were seen once; the top ten hold nearly 0.015%. Findings and caveats of the study: A moderate, significant TCRB CDR3 shortening appeared in type 1 diabetes across four CD4+ subsets.

This sequence joins TRBV29-1 and TRBJ2-3; D not certain. This sequence was found in a woman aged 18-35 years with type 1 diabetes. Material: naive CD4+ T cells from blood. The chain's CDR3 is CSVSQRLTDTQYF. CDR3 sequence (DNA): TGCAGCGTTTCCCAGAGACTGACAGATACGCAGTATTTT.